These 29 T cell receptor beta chains came from one sample sequenced in a study of blood T cell repertoires in COVID-19. Here immunoSEQ multiplex PCR was the method, and the copy in TCRdb shows in-frame clones only, minus some. The sample consists of 13,000 or so clones, 70% to 90% of them appearing once. Sample: peripheral blood. The receptors originated from a man in his forties with active or convalescent COVID-19.

The genes are TRBV6-2 or TRBV6-3 and TRBJ2-2; D call uncertain. The germline V gene has CDR1 MNHEY and CDR2 SVGEGT. The CDR3 spans 13 residues. The V end lost 5 bases, the J end lost 4 bases, and 8 bases lay between the germline ends. Here the CDR3 reads CASSLQITGELFF. The CDR3 nucleotides are TGTGCCAGCAGTCTCCAGATCACCGGGGAGCTGTTTTTT.

The chain couples TRBV20-1 to TRBJ1-4, with D possibly being TRBD1 (6 bases). This CDR3 has 14 residues. Trimming stripped 3 bases from V and 4 bases from J, with 12 bases between. Looked up from germline, CDR1 is DFQATT and CDR2 is SNEGSKA (reference sequence). The CDR3 spells CSASSTGINEKLFF. The CDR3 DNA reads TGCAGTGCTAGTAGTACAGGGATTAATGAAAAACTGTTTTTT.

This chain uses TRBV19 with TRBJ1-5; D gene uncertain. Per germline, CDR1 LNHDA and CDR2 SQIVND (reference sequence). Between the trimmed V and J ends, which lost 4 bases and 7 bases, there was a span of 11 bases. The CDR3 totals 13 residues. CDR3 DNA sequence: TGTGCCAGTAGTAGCCGGGAGCGACAGCCCCAGCATTTT. Amino acids: CASSSRERQPQHF.

The genes are TRBV6-4 and TRBJ1-1; 8 bases match TRBD1. V was clipped by 5 bases and J by 3 bases; unmatched bases: 2. The CDR3 runs to 13 residues. Per the germline V gene, CDR1 is MRHNA and CDR2 is SNTAGT. CDR3 nucleotides: TGTGCCAGCAGTCTGACAGGGGACACTGAAGCTTTCTTT. Amino acid sequence: CASSLTGDTEAFF.

The chain links TRBV3-1 (or the pseudogene TRBV3-2) to TRBJ1-2; D unclear. Trimming shortened V by 4 bases and J by 2 bases, and 11 bases separated the two germline ends. This CDR3 region has 14 residues. From germline, CDR1 is LGHDT and CDR2 YNNKEL (reference sequence). The CDR3 here is CASSREGANYGYTF. The CDR3 DNA is TGTGCCAGCAGCCGGGAGGGCGCCAACTATGGCTACACCTTC.

The chain recombines TRBV5-1 with TRBJ1-6; 10 bases align to TRBD1. There are 18 residues in the CDR3. V shed 3 bases and J 0 bases; nucleotides not matched to a gene: 6. The germline V gene encodes CDR1 SGHRS and CDR2 YFSETQ. The CDR3 is CASSWGQGPSSYNSPLHF. The CDR3 DNA follows: TGCGCCAGCAGCTGGGGACAGGGGCCGAGCTCCTATAATTCACCCCTCCACTTT.

The chain employs TRBV24-1 and TRBJ2-3; TRBD2 aligns across 8 bases. The CDR3 totals 14 residues. V trimming: 11 bases; J trimming: 4 bases; junction bases outside the gene matches: 10. Germline CDR1 KGHDR, CDR2 SFDVKD. The CDR3 sequence: CAIADAGGADTQYF. The CDR3 region has the DNA TGTGCCATCGCGGATGCGGGGGGCGCAGATACGCAGTATTTT.

The V call is TRBV11-2, the J call TRBJ1-1, with 8 bases that match TRBD1. The germline gives CDR1 SGHAT, CDR2 FQNNGV. CDR3 length: 18 amino acids. With 1 base clipped from V and 1 base from J, the junction kept 11 bases outside the gene matches. CDR3 sequence: CASSLGYQGAQKNTEAFF. The CDR3 DNA is TGTGCCAGCAGCTTAGGGTACCAGGGGGCCCAGAAGAACACTGAAGCTTTCTTT.

The rearrangement uses TRBV27 and TRBJ2-2, with a tentative D call TRBD2 (6 bases). The CDR3 has 13 residues. The V end was cut by 3 bases, the J end by 7 bases, with 9 bases between. Germline V gene data show CDR1 as MNHEY and CDR2 as SMNVEV (reference sequence). As DNA, the CDR3 is TGTGCCAGCAGTTTTGGCGGGGTCGGGGAGCTGTTTTTT. It encodes CASSFGGVGELFF.

This clone turned up a few times. This chain joins TRBV5-1 and TRBJ2-3; TRBD1 is a possible D gene (6 bases). The V gene lost 0 bases and the J gene lost 4 bases, with 12 bases spanning the gap. This CDR3 region has 15 residues. Looked up from germline, CDR1 is SGHRS and CDR2 is YFSETQ. Written as DNA, the CDR3 is TGCGCCAGCAGCTTGGACGTGGGGGCGGCAGATACGCAGTATTTT. This encodes CASSLDVGAADTQYF.

The rearrangement links TRBV11-2 to TRBJ1-6; the match to TRBD1 covers 8 bases. After removal of 3 bases from V and 10 bases from J, the junction contained 11 bases not matched to a gene. The germline V gene has CDR1 SGHAT and CDR2 FQNNGV. CDR3 length: 16 amino acids. The CDR3 loop reads CASSFRQGRGESPLHF. The CDR3 DNA is TGTGCCAGCAGCTTCAGACAGGGGAGGGGAGAATCACCCCTCCACTTT.

This chain connects TRBV4-1 to TRBJ2-3; D gene uncertain. V dropped 1 base and J dropped 2 bases, with 10 bases sitting between them. The CDR3 runs to 15 residues. CDR1 is MGHRA, CDR2 YSYEKL, per germline. In nucleotides, the CDR3 is TGCGCCAGCAGCCAAGTAAGCGATTCCACAGATACGCAGTATTTT. This encodes CASSQVSDSTDTQYF.

This sequence joins TRBV18 and TRBJ1-4; 7 bases are a match to TRBD1. CDR1 KGHSH and CDR2 LQKENI come from the germline V gene. The CDR3 runs 15 residues. V lost 6 bases and J lost 4; bases outside the gene matches: 8. CDR3 region: CASSLRTGFNEKLFF. CDR3 bases: TGTGCCAGCTCGCTTCGGACAGGCTTTAATGAAAAACTGTTTTTT.

J is TRBJ1-3 and V is TRBV27, with D possibly TRBD1 on 6 matching bases. Deletions cut 3 bases from V and 6 bases from J, with 15 bases between. Germline V gives CDR1 MNHEY, CDR2 SMNVEV (reference sequence). This CDR3 has 15 amino acids. As DNA, the CDR3 is TGTGCCAGCAGTTTTGAGGGGGTTAGGGAAAACACCATATATTTT. It specifies CASSFEGVRENTIYF.

The chain employs TRBV5-6 and TRBJ2-2; a possible D gene is TRBD1 (5 bases). V lost 4 bases, J lost 5 bases, and 15 bases lay in between. This CDR3 comprises 15 residues. Germline V CDR1 and CDR2: SGHDT, YYEEEE. DNA of the CDR3: TGTGCCAGCAGCCAGGGTGGCGCGGCTACCGGGGAGCTGTTTTTT. It specifies CASSQGGAATGELFF.

The chain links TRBV6-5 to TRBJ1-3; D is perhaps TRBD1 (5 bases). Trimming shortened V by 10 bases and J by 0 bases, and 13 bases separated the two germline ends. The germline CDR1 and CDR2 sequences are MNHEY and SVGAGI. The CDR3 is 14 amino acids. CDR3 bases: TGTGCCACCACGGGGGATCCCTCTGGAAACACCATATATTTT. It is translated as CATTGDPSGNTIYF.

In this sample, this clone turned up once. V gene TRBV7-2 combines with J gene TRBJ2-2, with D maybe TRBD1 (6 bases). This CDR3 is built from 16 residues. V was clipped by 3 bases and J by 0 bases, with 11 bases between them. The germline CDR1 and CDR2 sequences are SGHTA and FQGNSA. For the CDR3, the DNA is TGTGCCAGCAGCTTGGCAGGGGCCGCGAACACCGGGGAGCTGTTTTTT. The encoded protein is CASSLAGAANTGELFF.

This clone has just a few counts. V and J are TRBV20-1 and TRBJ1-2; D unresolved. The V gene lost 3 bases and the J gene lost 7 bases, with 12 bases spanning the gap. The V gene's germline CDR1 is DFQATT and CDR2 SNEGSKA (reference sequence). This CDR3 spans 12 amino acids. The CDR3 sequence is CSASPERSGYTF. CDR3 nucleotides: TGCAGTGCTAGTCCGGAGAGAAGTGGCTACACCTTC.

The CDR3 region is CSVEDGRRSGNTIYF. The CDR3 nucleotides read TGCAGCGTTGAAGATGGGAGGAGGTCTGGAAACACCATATATTTT. The gene calls are TRBV29-1 and TRBJ1-3; D unclear. Trimming left V 0 bases short and J 1 base short, with 10 bases between. The CDR3 has 15 residues. The germline CDR1 and CDR2 sequences are SQVTM and ANQGSEA.

The chain is built from TRBV5-6 and TRBJ1-2, with D possibly TRBD1 on 6 matching bases. CDR3 length: 19 residues. The germline V and J ends were trimmed by 0 bases and 4 bases, with 25 bases remaining between them. Germline V gene lookup returns CDR1 SGHDT and CDR2 YYEEEE. CDR3 in amino acids: CASSLDAGVYRFYGYGYTF. The CDR3 DNA follows: TGTGCCAGCAGCTTGGACGCAGGGGTATATCGATTTTATGGCTATGGCTACACCTTC.

The chain is built from TRBV18 and TRBJ1-4, with D maybe TRBD1 (6 bases). The CDR3 loop spans 14 amino acids. Germline CDR1 and CDR2: KGHSH and LQKENI. V lost 3 bases and J lost 10, with 15 bases in between. CDR3 region: CASSPDLDSSKLFF. As DNA, the CDR3 is TGTGCCAGCTCACCCGATCTGGACAGCTCAAAACTGTTTTTT.

V is TRBV18 and J is TRBJ2-7; no clear D. This CDR3 comprises 14 residues. CDR1 KGHSH and CDR2 LQKENI come from the germline V gene. V was pared by 2 bases and J by 6 bases, with 14 bases between. CDR3 nucleotide sequence: TGTGCCAGCTCACCATCCTCCCCCCTCCGCGAGCAGTACTTC. Translation: CASSPSSPLREQYF.

This clone was recorded once. The V and J genes are TRBV18 and TRBJ1-3; no clear D. V shed 5 bases and J shed 8 bases, with 16 bases lying between them. The CDR3 has 14 amino acids. Germline values: CDR1 KGHSH, CDR2 LQKENI. CDR3 sequence reads: CASSTVLWEDTIYF. The CDR3 DNA reads as TGTGCCAGCTCAACGGTGTTATGGGAGGACACCATATATTTT.

The genes are TRBV4-2 and TRBJ2-5; 12 positions agree with TRBD1. This CDR3 has 18 residues. V dropped 2 bases and J dropped 5; count of bases not matched to a gene: 12. Germline assignment: CDR1 LGHNA and CDR2 YNFKEQ. The CDR3 loop reads CASSQSAGQGAREETQYF. For the CDR3, the DNA is TGTGCCAGCAGCCAATCAGCGGGACAGGGGGCGCGAGAGGAGACCCAGTACTTC.

The chain is built from TRBV12-5 and TRBJ2-5, with 12 nucleotides matching TRBD2. Germline loops: CDR1 LGHNT, CDR2 FRNRAP. The CDR3 is made up of 17 amino acids. Losses at the gene ends were 6 bases for V and 0 bases for J; bases not matched to a gene: 8. In nucleotides, the CDR3 is TGTGCTAGTGGCACCGGGACTAGCGGGTCCTACCAAGAGACCCAGTACTTC. It encodes CASGTGTSGSYQETQYF.

The chain carries TRBV4-2 and TRBJ2-7; 7 bases align to TRBD2. The CDR3 has 15 residues. The germline V gene encodes CDR1 LGHNA and CDR2 YNFKEQ. Germline trimming cut 0 bases from V and 1 base from J; bases unmatched to any gene: 3. The CDR3 region is CASSQEDGGSYEQYF. CDR3 nucleotides: TGTGCCAGCAGCCAAGAGGACGGGGGGTCCTACGAGCAGTACTTC.

This clone was seen a single time. The gene calls are TRBV9 and TRBJ1-1; D is uncertain. The CDR3 covers 13 residues. V was trimmed by 0 bases and J by 8 bases, leaving 11 bases between them. The germline V gene has CDR1 SGDLS and CDR2 YYNGEE. The CDR3 sequence is CASSVGLEGEAFF. The CDR3 region has the DNA TGTGCCAGCAGCGTAGGTTTAGAGGGCGAAGCTTTCTTT.

The chain couples TRBV5-1 to TRBJ2-3; 10 bases are a match to TRBD1. The CDR3 is 17 amino acids. With 3 bases clipped from V and 12 bases from J, the junction kept 19 bases outside the gene matches. Germline CDR1 SGHRS, CDR2 YFSETQ. The CDR3 DNA is TGCGCCAGCAGCTCAAAGTATATCCGGGACAGGGGCGGGACTCAGTATTTT. Protein: CASSSKYIRDRGGTQYF. Drawing the rest from reference TRBV5-1 and TRBJ2-3, the complete variable domain is KAGVTQTPRYLIKTRGQQVTLSCSPISGHRSVSWYQQTPGQGLQFLFEYFSETQRNKGNFPGRFSGRQFSNSRSEMNVSTLELGDSALYLCASSSKYIRDRGGTQYFGPGTRLTVL.

The V call is TRBV12-3 or TRBV12-4, the J call TRBJ1-2, with D possibly matching TRBD1 (6 bases). V lost 8 bases, J lost 8 bases, and 15 bases lay in between. The length of the CDR3 is 12 residues. The CDR3 loop reads CASHTNRDGYTF. Here the CDR3 DNA reads TGTGCCAGCCATACCAACAGGGACGGCTACACCTTC.